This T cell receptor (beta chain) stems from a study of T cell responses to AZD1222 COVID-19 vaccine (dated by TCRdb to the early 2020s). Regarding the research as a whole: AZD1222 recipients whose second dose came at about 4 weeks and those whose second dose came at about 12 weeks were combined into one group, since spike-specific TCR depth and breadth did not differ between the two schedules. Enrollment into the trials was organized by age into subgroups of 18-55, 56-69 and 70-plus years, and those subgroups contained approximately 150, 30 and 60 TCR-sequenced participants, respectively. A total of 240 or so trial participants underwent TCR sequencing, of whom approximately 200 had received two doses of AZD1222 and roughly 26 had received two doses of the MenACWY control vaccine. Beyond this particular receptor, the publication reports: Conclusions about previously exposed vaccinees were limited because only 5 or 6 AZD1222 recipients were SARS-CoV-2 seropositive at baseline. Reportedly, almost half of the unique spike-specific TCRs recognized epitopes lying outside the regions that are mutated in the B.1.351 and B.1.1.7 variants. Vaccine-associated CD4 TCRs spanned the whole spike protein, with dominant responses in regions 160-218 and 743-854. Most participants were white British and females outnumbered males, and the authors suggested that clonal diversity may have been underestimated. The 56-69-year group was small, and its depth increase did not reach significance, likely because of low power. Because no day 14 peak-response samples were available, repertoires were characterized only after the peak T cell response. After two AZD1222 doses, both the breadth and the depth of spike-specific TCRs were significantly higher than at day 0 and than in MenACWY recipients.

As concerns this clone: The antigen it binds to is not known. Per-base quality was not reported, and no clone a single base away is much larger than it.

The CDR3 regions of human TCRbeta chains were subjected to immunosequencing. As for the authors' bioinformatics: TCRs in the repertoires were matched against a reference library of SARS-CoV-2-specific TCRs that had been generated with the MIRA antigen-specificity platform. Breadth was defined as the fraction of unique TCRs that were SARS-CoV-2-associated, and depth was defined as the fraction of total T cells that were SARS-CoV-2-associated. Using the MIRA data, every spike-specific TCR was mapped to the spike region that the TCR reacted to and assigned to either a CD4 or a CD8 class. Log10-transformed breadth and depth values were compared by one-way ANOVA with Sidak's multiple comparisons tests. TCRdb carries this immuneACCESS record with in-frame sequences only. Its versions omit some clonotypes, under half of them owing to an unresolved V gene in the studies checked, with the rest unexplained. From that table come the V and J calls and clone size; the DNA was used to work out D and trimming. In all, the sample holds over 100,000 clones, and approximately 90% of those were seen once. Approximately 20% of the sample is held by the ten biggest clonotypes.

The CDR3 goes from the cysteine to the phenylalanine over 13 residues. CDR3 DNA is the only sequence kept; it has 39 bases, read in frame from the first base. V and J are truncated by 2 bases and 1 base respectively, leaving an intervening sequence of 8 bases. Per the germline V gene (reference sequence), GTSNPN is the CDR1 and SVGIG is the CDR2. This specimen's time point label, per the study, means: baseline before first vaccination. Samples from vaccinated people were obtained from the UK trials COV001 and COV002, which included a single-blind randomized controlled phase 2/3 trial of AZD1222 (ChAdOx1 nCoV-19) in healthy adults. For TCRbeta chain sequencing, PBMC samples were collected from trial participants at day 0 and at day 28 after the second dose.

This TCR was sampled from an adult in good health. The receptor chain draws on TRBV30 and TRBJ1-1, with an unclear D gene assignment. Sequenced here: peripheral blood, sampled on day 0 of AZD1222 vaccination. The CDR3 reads CAWSLSSNTEAFF. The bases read TGTGCCTGGAGTTTATCGTCGAACACTGAAGCTTTCTTT.